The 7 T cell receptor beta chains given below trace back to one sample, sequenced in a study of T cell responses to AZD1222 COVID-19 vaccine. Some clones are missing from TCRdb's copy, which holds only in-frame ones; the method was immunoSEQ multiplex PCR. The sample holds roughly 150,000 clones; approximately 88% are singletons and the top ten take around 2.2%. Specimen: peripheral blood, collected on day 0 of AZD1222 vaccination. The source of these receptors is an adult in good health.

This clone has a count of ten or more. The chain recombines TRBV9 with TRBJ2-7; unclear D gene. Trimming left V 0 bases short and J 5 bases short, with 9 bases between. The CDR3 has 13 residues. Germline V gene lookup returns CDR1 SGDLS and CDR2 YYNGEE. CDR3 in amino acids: CASSVVEGHEQYF. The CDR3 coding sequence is TGTGCCAGCAGCGTAGTAGAAGGCCACGAGCAGTACTTC.

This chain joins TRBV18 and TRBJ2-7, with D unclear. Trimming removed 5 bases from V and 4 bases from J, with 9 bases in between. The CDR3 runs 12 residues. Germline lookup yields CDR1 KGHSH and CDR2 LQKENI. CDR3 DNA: TGTGCCAGCTCAAGGACCCAGTACGAGCAGTACTTC. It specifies CASSRTQYEQYF. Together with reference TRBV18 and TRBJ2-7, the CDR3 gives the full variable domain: NAGVMQNPRHLVRRRGQEARLRCSPMKGHSHVYWYRQLPEEGLKFMVYLQKENIIDESGMPKERFSAEFPKEGPSILRIQQVVRGDSAAYFCASSRTQYEQYFGPGTRLTVT.

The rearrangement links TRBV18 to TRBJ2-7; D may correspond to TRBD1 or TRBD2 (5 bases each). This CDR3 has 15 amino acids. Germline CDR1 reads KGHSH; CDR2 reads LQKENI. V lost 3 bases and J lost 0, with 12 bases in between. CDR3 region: CASSPGAGRSYEQYF. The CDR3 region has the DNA TGTGCCAGCTCACCCGGGGCAGGCCGCTCCTACGAGCAGTACTTC. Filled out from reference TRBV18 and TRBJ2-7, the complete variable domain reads NAGVMQNPRHLVRRRGQEARLRCSPMKGHSHVYWYRQLPEEGLKFMVYLQKENIIDESGMPKERFSAEFPKEGPSILRIQQVVRGDSAAYFCASSPGAGRSYEQYFGPGTRLTVT.

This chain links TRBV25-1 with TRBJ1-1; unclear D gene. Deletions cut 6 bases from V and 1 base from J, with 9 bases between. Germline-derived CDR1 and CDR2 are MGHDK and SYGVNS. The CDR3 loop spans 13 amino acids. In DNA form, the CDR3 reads TGTGCCAGCAGACTCCACTCGAACACTGAAGCTTTCTTT. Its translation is CASRLHSNTEAFF.

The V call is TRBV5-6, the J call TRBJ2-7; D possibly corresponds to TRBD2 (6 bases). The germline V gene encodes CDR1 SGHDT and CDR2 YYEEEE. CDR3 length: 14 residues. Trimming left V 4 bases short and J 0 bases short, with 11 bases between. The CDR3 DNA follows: TGTGCCAGCAGCCCGGGCGGGGTCTCCTACGAGCAGTACTTC. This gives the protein CASSPGGVSYEQYF.

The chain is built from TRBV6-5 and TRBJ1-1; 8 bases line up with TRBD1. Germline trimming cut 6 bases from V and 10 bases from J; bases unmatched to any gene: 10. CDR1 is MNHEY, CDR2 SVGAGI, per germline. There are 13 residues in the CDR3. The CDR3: CASRSRGLKGAFF. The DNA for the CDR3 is TGTGCCAGCAGAAGCAGGGGGCTTAAAGGAGCTTTCTTT.

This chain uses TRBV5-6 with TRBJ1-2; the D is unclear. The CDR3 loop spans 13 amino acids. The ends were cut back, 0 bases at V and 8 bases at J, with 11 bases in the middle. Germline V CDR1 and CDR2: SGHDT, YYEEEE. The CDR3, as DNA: TGTGCCAGCAGCTTGGAGGCGGTGGGCGGCTACACCTTC. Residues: CASSLEAVGGYTF.